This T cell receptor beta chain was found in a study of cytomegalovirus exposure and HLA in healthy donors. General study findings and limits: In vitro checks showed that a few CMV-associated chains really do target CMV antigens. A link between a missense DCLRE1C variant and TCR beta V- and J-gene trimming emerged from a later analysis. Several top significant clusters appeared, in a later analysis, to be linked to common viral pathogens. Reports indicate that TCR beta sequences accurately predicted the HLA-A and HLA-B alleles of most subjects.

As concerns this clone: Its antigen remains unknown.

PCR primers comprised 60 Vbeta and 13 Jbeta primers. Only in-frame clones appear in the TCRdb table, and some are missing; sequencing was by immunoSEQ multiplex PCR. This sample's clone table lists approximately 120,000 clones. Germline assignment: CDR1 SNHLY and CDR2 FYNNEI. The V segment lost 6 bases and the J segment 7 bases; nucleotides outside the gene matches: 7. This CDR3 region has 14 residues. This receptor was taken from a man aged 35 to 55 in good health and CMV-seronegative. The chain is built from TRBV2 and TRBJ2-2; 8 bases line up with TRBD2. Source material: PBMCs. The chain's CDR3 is CASRRTSQGGELFF. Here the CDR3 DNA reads TGTGCCAGCAGAAGGACTAGCCAGGGCGGGGAGCTGTTTTTT.